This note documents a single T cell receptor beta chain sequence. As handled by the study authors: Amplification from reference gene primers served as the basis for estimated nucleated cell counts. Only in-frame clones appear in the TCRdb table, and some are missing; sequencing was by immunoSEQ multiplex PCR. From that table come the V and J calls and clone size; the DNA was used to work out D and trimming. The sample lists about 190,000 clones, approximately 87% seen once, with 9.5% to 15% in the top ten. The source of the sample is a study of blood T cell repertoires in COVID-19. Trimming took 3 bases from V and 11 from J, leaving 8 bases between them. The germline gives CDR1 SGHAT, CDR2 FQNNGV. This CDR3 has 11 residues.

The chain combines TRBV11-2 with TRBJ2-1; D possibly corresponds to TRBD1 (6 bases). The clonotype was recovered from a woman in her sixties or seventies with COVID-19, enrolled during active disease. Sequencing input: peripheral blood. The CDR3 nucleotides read TGTGCCAGCAGCTTCCGGGACAAGCAGTTCTTC. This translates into CASSFRDKQFF. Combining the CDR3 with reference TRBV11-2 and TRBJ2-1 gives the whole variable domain EAGVAQSPRYKIIEKRQSVAFWCNPISGHATLYWYQQILGQGPKLLIQFQNNGVVDDSQLPKDRFSAERLKGVDSTLKIQPAKLEDSAVYLCASSFRDKQFFGPGTRLTVL.